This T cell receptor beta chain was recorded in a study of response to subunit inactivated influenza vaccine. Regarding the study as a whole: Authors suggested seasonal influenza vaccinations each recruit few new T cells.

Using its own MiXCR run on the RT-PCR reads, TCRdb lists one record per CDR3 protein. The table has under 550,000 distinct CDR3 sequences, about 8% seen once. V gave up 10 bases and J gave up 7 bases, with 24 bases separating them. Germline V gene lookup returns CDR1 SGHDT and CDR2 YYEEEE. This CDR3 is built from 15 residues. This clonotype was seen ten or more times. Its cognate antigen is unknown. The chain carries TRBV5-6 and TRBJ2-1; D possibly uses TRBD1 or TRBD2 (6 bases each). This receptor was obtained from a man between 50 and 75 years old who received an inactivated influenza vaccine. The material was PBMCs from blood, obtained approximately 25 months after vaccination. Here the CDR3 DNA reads TGTGCCTACAGCAGAATGGGGGGCGCGGGGAATGAGCAGTTCTTC. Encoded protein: CAYSRMGGAGNEQFF.